The clone carrying this TCR beta chain turned up a few times. Each CDR3 protein gets one entry after TCRdb re-called the 5' RACE reads with MiXCR. Of 110,000 to 150,000 distinct CDR3 sequences in the sample, 4.1% were seen once. The CDR3 consists of 14 residues. V was cut by 4 bases and J by 4 bases, with 12 bases left in between. CDR1 is SGHTS and CDR2 is YDEGEE in the germline V gene. The record originates from a study of human T cells and chemical hapten exposure. Whole blood that had not been fractionated was the source of extracted total RNA. The sequence was obtained from a female donor in good health. The genes are TRBV5-8 and TRBJ1-3; no definite D call. The CDR3 sequence: CASSGKNEGNTIYF. The CDR3 DNA follows: TGTGCCAGCAGCGGAAAGAACGAAGGAAACACCATATATTTT. Full variable domain (rest looked up from reference TRBV5-8 and TRBJ1-3): EAGVTQSPTHLIKTRGQQATLRCSPISGHTSVYWYQQALGLGLQFLLWYDEGEERNRGNFPPRFSGRQFPNYSSELNVNALELEDSALYLCASSGKNEGNTIYFGEGSWLTVV.